Sequencing of this T cell receptor (beta chain) was carried out in a study of T cells in Graves' hyperthyroidism and ophthalmopathy. General observations from the study: Prediction of ophthalmopathy progression came a median about 6 months pre-onset. Blood also carried most thyroid clonotypes expanded above 0.001.

The investigators amplified TCR beta CDR3 regions from RNA transcripts. Initially, a first-round RT-PCR of the TCR CDR3 employed the HTBI primer set. One entry per CDR3 protein, called by TCRdb with MiXCR from the multiplex PCR reads. The repertoire consists of 270,000 or so distinct CDR3 sequences, with over 12% occurring once and the leading ten covering under 35%. The ends lost 4 bases at V and 1 base at J; junction bases unmatched: 10. CDR3 length: 16 amino acids. Germline lookup yields CDR1 SGHRS and CDR2 YFSETQ. As to this clonotype: Its target is unknown.

Recently diagnosed hyperthyroidism of less than 2 months' duration affected patients aged 18 to 65. Blood was sampled at initial diagnosis of hyperthyroidism, prior to onset of any ophthalmopathy symptoms. The clonotype originates from a woman aged 50 to 65 with Graves' hyperthyroidism that later progressed to Graves' ophthalmopathy. Sample: blood. V gene TRBV5-1 combines with J gene TRBJ1-1; TRBD1 agrees at 7 bases. CDR3 residues: CASSPGDSTGNTEAFF. Here the CDR3 DNA reads TGCGCCAGCAGCCCGGGGGACAGTACGGGGAACACTGAAGCTTTCTTT.